This T cell receptor (beta chain) was identified in a study of blood T cell repertoires in COVID-19. The ends were cut back, 3 bases at V and 4 bases at J, with 7 bases in the middle. The CDR3 is made up of 13 amino acids. Germline V gives CDR1 MGHRA, CDR2 YSYEKL. The data were produced by immunoSEQ multiplex PCR, yet TCRdb's version contains in-frame clones alone and is incomplete. Of approximately 170,000 clones listed, about four fifths were seen once; the top ten hold roughly 7.7%. The chain combines TRBV4-1 with TRBJ1-5; maybe TRBD1 (5 bases). This TCR came from a man aged 35 to 55 who had recovered from COVID-19. Sequenced sample: peripheral blood. The CDR3: CASSQNRNQPQHF. CDR3 coding DNA: TGCGCCAGCAGCCAGAACAGGAATCAGCCCCAGCATTTT.